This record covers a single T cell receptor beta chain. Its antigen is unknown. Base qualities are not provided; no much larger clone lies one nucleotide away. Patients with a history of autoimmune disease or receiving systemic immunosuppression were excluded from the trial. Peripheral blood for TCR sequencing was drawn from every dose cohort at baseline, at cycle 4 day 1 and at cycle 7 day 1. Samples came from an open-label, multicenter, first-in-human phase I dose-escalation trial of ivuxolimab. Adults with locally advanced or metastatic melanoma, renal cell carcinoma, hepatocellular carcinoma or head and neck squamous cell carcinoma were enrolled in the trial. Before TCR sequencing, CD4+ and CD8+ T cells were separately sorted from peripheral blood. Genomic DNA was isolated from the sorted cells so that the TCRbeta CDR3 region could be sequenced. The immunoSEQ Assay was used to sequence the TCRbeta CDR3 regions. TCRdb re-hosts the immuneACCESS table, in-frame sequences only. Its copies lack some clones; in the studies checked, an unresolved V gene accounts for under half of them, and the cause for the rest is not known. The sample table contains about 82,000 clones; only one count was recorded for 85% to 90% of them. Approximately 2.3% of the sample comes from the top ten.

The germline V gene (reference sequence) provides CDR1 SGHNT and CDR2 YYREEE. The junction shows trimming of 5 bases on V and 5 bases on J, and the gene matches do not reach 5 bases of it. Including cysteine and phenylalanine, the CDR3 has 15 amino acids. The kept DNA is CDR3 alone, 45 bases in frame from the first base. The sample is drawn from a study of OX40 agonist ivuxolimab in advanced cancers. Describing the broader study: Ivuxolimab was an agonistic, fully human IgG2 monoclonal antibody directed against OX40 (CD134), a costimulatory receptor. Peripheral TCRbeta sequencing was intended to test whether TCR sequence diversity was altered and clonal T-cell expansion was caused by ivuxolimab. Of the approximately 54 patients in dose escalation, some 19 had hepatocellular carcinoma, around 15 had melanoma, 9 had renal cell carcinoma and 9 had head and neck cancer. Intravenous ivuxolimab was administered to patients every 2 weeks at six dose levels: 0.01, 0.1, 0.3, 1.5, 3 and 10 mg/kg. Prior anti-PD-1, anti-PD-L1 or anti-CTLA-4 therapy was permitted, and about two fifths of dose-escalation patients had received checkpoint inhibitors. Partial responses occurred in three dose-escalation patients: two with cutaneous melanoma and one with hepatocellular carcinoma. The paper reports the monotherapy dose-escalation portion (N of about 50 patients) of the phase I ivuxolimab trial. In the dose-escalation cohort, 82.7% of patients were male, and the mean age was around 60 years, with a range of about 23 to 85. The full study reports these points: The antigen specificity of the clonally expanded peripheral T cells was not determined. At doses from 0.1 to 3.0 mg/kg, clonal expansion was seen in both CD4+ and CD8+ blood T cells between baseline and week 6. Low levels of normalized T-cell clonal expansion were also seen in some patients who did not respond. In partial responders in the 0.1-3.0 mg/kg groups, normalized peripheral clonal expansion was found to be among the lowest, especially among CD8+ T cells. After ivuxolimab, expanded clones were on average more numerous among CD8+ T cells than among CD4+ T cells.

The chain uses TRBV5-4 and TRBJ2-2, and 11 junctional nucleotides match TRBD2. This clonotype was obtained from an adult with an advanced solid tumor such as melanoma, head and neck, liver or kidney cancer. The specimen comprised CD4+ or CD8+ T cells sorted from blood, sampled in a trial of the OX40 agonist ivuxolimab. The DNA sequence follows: TGTGCCAGCAGTTCCCGACTAGCGGGGACCGGGGAGCTGTTTTTT. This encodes CASSSRLAGTGELFF.